What follows are 2 T cell receptor beta chains derived from one specimen sequenced in a study of CD8 T cells in ankylosing spondylitis (dated by TCRdb to 2016 to 2017). Libraries were constructed by 5' RACE. For sequencing, an Illumina HiSeq 2500 was employed. TCRdb reran the public reads through fastp at Q25 and MiXCR, keeping productive beta chains. Here each entry gathers all rows of one CDR3 protein and keeps the most common genes and DNA. This sample is represented by under 250,000 distinct CDR3 sequences; around 10% of them were singletons. The top ten clones comprise 6% to 8% of the sample. Material: blood, either unsorted or a sorted T cell fraction (not recorded which). The receptors were sampled from a male donor with ankylosing spondylitis or in good health (not recorded which).

This clonotype was recorded a few times. The chain uses TRBV5-1 and TRBJ2-5; D is ambiguous. Germline lookup yields CDR1 SGHRS and CDR2 YFSETQ. The CDR3 covers 14 residues. V dropped 3 bases and J dropped 3 bases, with 12 bases sitting between them. For the CDR3, the DNA is TGCGCCAGCAGCTGGGCCGGCGGCAAAGAGACCCAGTACTTC. Translating it yields CASSWAGGKETQYF.

This clonotype was seen a handful of times. The V and J genes are TRBV5-1 and TRBJ2-1; 10 nucleotides match TRBD2. V shed 5 bases and J 5 bases; nucleotides not matched to a gene: 16. The CDR3 spans 18 residues. Germline-derived CDR1 and CDR2 are SGHRS and YFSETQ. Written as DNA, the CDR3 is TGCGCCAGCAGTCAAGAAGCTAGCGGGGGAGCCGCTCACAATGAGCAGTTCTTC. As protein: CASSQEASGGAAHNEQFF.